This T cell receptor (beta chain) stems from a study of T cells after yellow fever vaccination. The CDR3 is 16 amino acids. Trimming took 5 bases from V and 0 from J, leaving 17 bases between them. Germline CDR1 is SGHTA and CDR2 is FQGNSA. Study conclusions and caveats: Although most clonotypes did not, a small share appeared in both CD4 and CD8 compartments.

Synthesis of TCR cDNA relied on 5'RACE template switching, which attached a universal primer site and UMIs. TCRdb fed the 5' RACE reads into MiXCR, producing one record per CDR3 protein. Of fewer than 150,000 distinct CDR3 sequences listed, 5.5% to 8% were seen once; the top ten hold over 2.5%. This clonotype was seen many times. Its antigen is currently unknown. This clonotype was sampled from a man aged 18 to 30 who received the YFV17D yellow fever vaccine. The sequences come from CD4+ T cells sorted from PBMCs, collected approximately 40 days after the first yellow fever vaccination. The chain links TRBV7-2 to TRBJ2-7, with a weak D call TRBD2 (5 bases). DNA of the CDR3: TGTGCCAGCAGCATAGGGAGCCTAGTTAGCTCCTACGAGCAGTACTTC. It translates to CASSIGSLVSSYEQYF.